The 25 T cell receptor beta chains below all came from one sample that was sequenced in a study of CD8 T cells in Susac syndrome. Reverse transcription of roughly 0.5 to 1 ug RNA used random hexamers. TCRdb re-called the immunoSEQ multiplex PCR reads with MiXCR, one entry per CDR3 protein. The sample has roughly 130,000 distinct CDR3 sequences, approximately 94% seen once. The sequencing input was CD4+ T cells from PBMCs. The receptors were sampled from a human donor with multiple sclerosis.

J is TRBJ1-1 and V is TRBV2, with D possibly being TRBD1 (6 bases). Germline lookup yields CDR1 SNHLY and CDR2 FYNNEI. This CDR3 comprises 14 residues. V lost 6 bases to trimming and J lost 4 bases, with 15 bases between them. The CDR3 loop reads CASSRQEFGTEAFF. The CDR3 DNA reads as TGTGCCAGCAGCCGACAGGAGTTCGGCACTGAAGCTTTCTTT.

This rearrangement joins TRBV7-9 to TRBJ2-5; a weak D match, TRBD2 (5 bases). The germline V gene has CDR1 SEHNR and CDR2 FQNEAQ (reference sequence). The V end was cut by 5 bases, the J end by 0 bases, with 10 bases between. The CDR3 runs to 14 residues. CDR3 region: CASSPPGNQETQYF. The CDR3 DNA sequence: TGTGCCAGCAGCCCGCCGGGGAACCAAGAGACCCAGTACTTC.

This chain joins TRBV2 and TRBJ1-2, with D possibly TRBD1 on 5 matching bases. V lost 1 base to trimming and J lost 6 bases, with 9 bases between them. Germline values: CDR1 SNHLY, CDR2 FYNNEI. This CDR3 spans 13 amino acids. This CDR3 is CASSEGGVHGYTF. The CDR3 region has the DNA TGTGCCAGCAGTGAAGGGGGGGTACATGGCTACACCTTC.

This chain's CDR3 is CASSVLPGVGDTQYF. The CDR3 DNA reads TGTGCCAGCAGCGTTTTGCCCGGCGTCGGGGATACGCAGTATTTT. The chain employs TRBV9 and TRBJ2-3; D is unclear. The germline V gene encodes CDR1 SGDLS and CDR2 YYNGEE. V was pared by 2 bases and J by 6 bases, with 16 bases between. The CDR3 runs 15 residues. Complete variable domain (other parts from reference TRBV9 and TRBJ2-3): DSGVTQTPKHLITATGQRVTLRCSPRSGDLSVYWYQQSLDQGLQFLIQYYNGEERAKGNILERFSAQQFPDLHSELNLSSLELGDSALYFCASSVLPGVGDTQYFGPGTRLTVL.

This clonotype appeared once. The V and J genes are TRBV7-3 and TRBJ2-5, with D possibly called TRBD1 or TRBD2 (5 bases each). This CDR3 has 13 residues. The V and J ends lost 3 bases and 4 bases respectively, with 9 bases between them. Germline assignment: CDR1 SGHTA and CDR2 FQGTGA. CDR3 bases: TGTGCCAGCAGCTTTGGGGCGGGAGAGACCCAGTACTTC. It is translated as CASSFGAGETQYF.

The CDR3 DNA reads TGCGCCAGCAGTAATCAAGGTACAGGGAGGATGGACGAGCAGTACTTC. Its translation: CASSNQGTGRMDEQYF. The gene calls are TRBV5-1 and TRBJ2-7; D is possibly TRBD1 or TRBD2 (6 bases each). Between the trimmed V and J ends, which lost 5 bases and 5 bases, there was a span of 23 bases. The CDR3 spans 16 residues. Germline V gene data show CDR1 as SGHRS and CDR2 as YFSETQ.

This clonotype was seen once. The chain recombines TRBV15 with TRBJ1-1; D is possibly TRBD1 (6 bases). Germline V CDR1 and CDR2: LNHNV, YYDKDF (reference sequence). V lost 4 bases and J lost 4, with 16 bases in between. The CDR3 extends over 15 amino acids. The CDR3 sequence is CATSTPRGGATEAFF. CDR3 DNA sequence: TGTGCCACCAGCACCCCTCGGGGGGGGGCCACTGAAGCTTTCTTT. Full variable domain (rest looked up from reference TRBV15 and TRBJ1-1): DAMVIQNPRYQVTQFGKPVTLSCSQTLNHNVMYWYQQKSSQAPKLLFHYYDKDFNNEADTPDNFQSRRPNTSFCFLDIRSPGLGDTAMYLCATSTPRGGATEAFFGQGTRLTVV.

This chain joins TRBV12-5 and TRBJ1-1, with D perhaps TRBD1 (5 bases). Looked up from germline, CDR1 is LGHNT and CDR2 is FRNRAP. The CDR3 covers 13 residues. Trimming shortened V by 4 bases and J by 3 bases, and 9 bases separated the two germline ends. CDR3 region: CASGSGWDTEAFF. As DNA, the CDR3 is TGTGCTAGTGGTTCAGGGTGGGACACTGAAGCTTTCTTT.

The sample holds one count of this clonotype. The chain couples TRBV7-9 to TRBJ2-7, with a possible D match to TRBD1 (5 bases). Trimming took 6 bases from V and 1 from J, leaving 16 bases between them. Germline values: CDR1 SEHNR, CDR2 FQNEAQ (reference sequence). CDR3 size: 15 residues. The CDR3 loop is CASRSRGAESYEQYF. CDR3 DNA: TGTGCCAGCAGGTCTCGTGGGGCGGAATCCTACGAGCAGTACTTC.

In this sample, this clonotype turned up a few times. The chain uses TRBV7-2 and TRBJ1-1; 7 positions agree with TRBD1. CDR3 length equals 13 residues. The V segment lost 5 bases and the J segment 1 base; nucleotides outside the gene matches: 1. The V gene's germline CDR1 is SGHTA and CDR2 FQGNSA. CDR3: CASSRQGNTEAFF. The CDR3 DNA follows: TGTGCCAGCAGCCGACAGGGGAACACTGAAGCTTTCTTT. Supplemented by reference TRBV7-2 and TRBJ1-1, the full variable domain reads GAGVSQSPSNKVTEKGKDVELRCDPISGHTALYWYRQSLGQGLEFLIYFQGNSAPDKSGLPSDRFSAERTGGSVSTLTIQRTQQEDSAVYLCASSRQGNTEAFFGQGTRLTVV.

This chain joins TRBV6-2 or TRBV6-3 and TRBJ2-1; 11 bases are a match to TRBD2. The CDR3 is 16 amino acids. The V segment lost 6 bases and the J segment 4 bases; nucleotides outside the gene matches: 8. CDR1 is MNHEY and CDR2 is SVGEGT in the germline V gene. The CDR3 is CASRPPGLAAYNEQFF. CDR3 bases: TGTGCCAGCAGACCCCCGGGACTAGCGGCATACAATGAGCAGTTCTTC.

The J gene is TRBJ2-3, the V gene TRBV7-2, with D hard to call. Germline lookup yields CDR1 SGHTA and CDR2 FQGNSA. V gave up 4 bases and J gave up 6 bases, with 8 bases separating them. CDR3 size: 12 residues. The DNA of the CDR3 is TGTGCCAGCAGCTGGTTCGCCGATACGCAGTATTTT. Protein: CASSWFADTQYF.

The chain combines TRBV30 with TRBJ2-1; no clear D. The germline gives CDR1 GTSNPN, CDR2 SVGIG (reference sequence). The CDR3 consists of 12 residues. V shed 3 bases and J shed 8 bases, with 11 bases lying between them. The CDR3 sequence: CAWSLGGDEQFF. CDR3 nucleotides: TGTGCCTGGAGCCTCGGCGGAGATGAGCAGTTCTTC.

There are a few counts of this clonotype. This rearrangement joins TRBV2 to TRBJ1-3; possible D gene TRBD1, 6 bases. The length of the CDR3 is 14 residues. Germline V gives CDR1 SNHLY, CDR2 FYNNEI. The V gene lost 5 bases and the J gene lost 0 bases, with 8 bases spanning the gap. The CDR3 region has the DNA TGTGCCAGCAGTCCAGGGGTCTCTGGAAACACCATATATTTT. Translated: CASSPGVSGNTIYF.

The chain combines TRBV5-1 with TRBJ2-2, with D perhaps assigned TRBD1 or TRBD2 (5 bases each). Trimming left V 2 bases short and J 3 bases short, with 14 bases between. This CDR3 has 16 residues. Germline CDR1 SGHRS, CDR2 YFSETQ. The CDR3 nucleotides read TGCGCCAGCAGCTTTCTTCCGGGGCGGGACACCGGGGAGCTGTTTTTT. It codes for CASSFLPGRDTGELFF. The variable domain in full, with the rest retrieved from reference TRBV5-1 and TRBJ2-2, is KAGVTQTPRYLIKTRGQQVTLSCSPISGHRSVSWYQQTPGQGLQFLFEYFSETQRNKGNFPGRFSGRQFSNSRSEMNVSTLELGDSALYLCASSFLPGRDTGELFFGEGSRLTVL.

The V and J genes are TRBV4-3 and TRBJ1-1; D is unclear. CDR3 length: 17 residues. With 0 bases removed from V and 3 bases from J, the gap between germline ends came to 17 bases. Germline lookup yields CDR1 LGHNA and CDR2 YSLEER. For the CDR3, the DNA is TGCGCCAGCAGCCAAGATATGGTTCGTGCCGCCTACACTGAAGCTTTCTTT. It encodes CASSQDMVRAAYTEAFF.

The CDR3 region has the DNA TGCAGTGCTCTCCTCATAGAGGATGACTATGGCTACACCTTC. It codes for CSALLIEDDYGYTF. V and J are TRBV20-1 and TRBJ1-2; D call uncertain. The CDR3 sequence is 14 residues long. Trimming cost V 5 bases and J 3 bases, with 16 bases left between them. CDR1 is DFQATT and CDR2 is SNEGSKA in the germline V gene (reference sequence).

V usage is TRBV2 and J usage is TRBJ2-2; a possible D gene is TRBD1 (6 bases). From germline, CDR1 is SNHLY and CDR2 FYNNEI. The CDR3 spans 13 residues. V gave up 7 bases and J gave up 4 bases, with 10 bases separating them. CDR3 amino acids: CASTPGVTGELFF. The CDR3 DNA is TGTGCCAGCACCCCAGGGGTCACCGGGGAGCTGTTTTTT.

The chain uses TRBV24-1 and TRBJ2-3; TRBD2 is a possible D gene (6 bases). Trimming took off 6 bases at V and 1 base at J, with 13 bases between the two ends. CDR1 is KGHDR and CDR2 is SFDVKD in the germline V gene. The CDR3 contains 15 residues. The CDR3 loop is CATSLSGGGTDTQYF. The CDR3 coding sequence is TGTGCCACCAGTCTTAGCGGAGGAGGCACAGATACGCAGTATTTT.

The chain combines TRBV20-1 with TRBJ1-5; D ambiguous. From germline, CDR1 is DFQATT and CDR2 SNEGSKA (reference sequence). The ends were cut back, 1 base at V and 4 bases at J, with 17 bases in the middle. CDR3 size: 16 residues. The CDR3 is CSARAVGARVNQPQHF. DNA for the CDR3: TGCAGTGCTAGAGCCGTGGGAGCTAGGGTGAATCAGCCCCAGCATTTT.

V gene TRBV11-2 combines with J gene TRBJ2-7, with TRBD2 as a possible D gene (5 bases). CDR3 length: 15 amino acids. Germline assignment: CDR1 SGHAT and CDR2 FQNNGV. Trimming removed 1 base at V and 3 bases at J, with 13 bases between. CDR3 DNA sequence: TGTGCCAGCAGCTTAGGGCCCGGGAACCTCTACGAGCAGTACTTC. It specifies CASSLGPGNLYEQYF.

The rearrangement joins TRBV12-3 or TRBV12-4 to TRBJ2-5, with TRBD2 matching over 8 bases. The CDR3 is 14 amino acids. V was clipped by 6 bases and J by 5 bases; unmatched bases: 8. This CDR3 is CASRPGTSVETQYF. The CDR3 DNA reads TGTGCCAGCAGACCCGGGACTAGTGTTGAGACCCAGTACTTC.

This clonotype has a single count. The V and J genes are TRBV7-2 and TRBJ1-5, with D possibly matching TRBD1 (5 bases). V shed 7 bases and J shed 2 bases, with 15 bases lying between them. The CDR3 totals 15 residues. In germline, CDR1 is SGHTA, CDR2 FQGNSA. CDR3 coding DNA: TGTGCCAGCACCGCTACCGGGACCGGCAATCAGCCCCAGCATTTT. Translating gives CASTATGTGNQPQHF.

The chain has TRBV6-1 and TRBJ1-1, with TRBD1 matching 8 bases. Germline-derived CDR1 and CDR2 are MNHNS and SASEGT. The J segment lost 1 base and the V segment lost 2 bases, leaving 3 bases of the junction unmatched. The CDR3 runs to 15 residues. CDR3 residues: CASSEQQGGNTEAFF. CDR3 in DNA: TGTGCCAGCAGTGAACAACAGGGGGGGAACACTGAAGCTTTCTTT.

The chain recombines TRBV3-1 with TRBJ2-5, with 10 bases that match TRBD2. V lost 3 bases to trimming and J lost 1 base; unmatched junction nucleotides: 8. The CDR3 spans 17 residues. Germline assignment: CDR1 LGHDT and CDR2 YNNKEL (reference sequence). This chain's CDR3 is CASSHLTPSGSQETQYF. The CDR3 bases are TGTGCCAGCAGCCATCTGACACCTAGCGGGAGCCAAGAGACCCAGTACTTC.